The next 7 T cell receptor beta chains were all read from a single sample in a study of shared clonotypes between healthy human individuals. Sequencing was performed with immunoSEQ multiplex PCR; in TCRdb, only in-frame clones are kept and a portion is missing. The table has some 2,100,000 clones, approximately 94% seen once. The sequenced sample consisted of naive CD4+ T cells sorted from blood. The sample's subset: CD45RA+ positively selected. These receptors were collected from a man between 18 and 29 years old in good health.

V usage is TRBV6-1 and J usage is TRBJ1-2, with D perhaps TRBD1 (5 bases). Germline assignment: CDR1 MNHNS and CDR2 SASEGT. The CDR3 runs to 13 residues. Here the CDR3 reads CSGENRSRYGYTF. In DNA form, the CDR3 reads TGTTCGGGGGAAAACAGGAGCAGATATGGCTACACCTTC.

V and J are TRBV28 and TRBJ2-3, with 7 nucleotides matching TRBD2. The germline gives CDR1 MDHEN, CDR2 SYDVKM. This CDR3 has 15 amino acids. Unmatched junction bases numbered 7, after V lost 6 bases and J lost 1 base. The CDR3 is CASRGSSGGTDTQYF. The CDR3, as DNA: TGTGCCAGCAGGGGGTCCAGCGGGGGCACAGATACGCAGTATTTT.

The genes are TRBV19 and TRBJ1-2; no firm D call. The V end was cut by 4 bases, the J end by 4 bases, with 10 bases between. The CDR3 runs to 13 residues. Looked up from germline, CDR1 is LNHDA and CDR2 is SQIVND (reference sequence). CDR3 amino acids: CASSTSLSYGYTF. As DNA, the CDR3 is TGTGCCAGTAGTACCTCCTTAAGCTATGGCTACACCTTC. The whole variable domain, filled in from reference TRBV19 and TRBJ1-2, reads DGGITQSPKYLFRKEGQNVTLSCEQNLNHDAMYWYRQDPGQGLRLIYYSQIVNDFQKGDIAEGYSVSREKKESFPLTVTSAQKNPTAFYLCASSTSLSYGYTFGSGTRLTVV.

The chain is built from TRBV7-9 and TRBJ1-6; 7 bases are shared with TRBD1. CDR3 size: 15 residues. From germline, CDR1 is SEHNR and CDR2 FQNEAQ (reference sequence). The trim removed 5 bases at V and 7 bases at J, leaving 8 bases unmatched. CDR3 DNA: TGTGCCAGCAGCCCTGAGGGAGGGGGCAATTCACCCCTCCACTTT. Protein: CASSPEGGGNSPLHF.

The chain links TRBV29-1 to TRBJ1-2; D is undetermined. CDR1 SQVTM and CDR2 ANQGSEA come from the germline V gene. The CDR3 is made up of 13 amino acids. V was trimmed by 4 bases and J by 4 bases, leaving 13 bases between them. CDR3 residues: CSVVLGSAYGYTF. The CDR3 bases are TGCAGCGTTGTACTCGGCAGCGCCTATGGCTACACCTTC.

This CDR3 reads CASSPQRDGPYEQYF. DNA of the CDR3: TGTGCCAGCTCACCCCAGCGGGACGGACCCTACGAGCAGTACTTC. V gene TRBV18 combines with J gene TRBJ2-7; TRBD2 aligns across 7 bases. The length of the CDR3 is 15 residues. Germline loops: CDR1 KGHSH, CDR2 LQKENI. The junction had 7 bases not matched to a gene; V was cut back by 3 bases and J by 2 bases.

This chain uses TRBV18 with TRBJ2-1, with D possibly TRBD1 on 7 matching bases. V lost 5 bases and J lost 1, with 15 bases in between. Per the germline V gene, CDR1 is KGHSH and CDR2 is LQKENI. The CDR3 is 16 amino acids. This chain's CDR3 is CASSTRGDGSYNEQFF. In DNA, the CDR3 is TGTGCCAGCTCAACCAGGGGGGATGGTTCCTACAATGAGCAGTTCTTC.